These T cell receptor beta chains were read from a single sample in a study of T cell responses to AZD1222 COVID-19 vaccine. Generated by immunoSEQ multiplex PCR, the TCRdb table keeps only in-frame clones and is missing some. This sample has 72,000 or so clones, with 87% found just once. Sequences were derived from peripheral blood, sampled on day 0 of AZD1222 vaccination. The receptors were sampled from an adult in good health. Each CDR3 is given with its conserved first and last residue. A D gene is named only where the DNA matches it firmly. Expanded clones get a size class; other rows say once, few or many, or leave the size out.

d_gene | j_gene | v_gene | abundance | CDR3nt | CDR3aa
TRBD1 | TRBJ2-2 | TRBV2 | NA | TGTGCCAGCAGGCTGGGACCAGGGGGCCGATACACCGGGGAGCTGTTTTTT | CASRLGPGGRYTGELFF
NA | TRBJ1-1 | TRBV28 | NA | TGTGCCAGCAGTTTAGGTGACGGATACACTGAAGCTTTCTTT | CASSLGDGYTEAFF
TRBD1 | TRBJ1-2 | TRBV5-4 | NA | TGTGCCAGCAGCACCGACAGGGCCGCTCGGGGCTATGGCTACACCTTC | CASSTDRAARGYGYTF
TRBD1 | TRBJ1-2 | TRBV12-3/TRBV12-4 | NA | TGTGCCAGCCAAGGGACAGGGAACTATGGCTACACCTTC | CASQGTGNYGYTF
NA | TRBJ2-3 | TRBV4-3 | few | TGCGCCAGCAGCTTAATGAAATTTACAGATACGCAGTATTTT | CASSLMKFTDTQYF
NA | TRBJ2-7 | TRBV5-1 | NA | TGCGCCAGCAGCTTGGCCGTGTCAGGGTCTTTCTACGAGCAGTACTTC | CASSLAVSGSFYEQYF
TRBD1 | TRBJ2-5 | TRBV10-3 | NA | TGTGCCGGACGGACAGGGGTAGATGAGACCCAGTACTTC | CAGRTGVDETQYF
NA | TRBJ1-4 | TRBV6-5 | NA | TGTGCCAGCAGTTACTCGAGGGGGGCGGGAGGTGAAAAACTGTTTTTT | CASSYSRGAGGEKLFF
NA | TRBJ2-1 | TRBV21-1 | few | TGTGCCAGCAGCAAAGCGCTCGGACGGGTGTCCTCCTACAATGAGCAGTTCTTC | CASSKALGRVSSYNEQFF
NA | TRBJ2-2 | TRBV7-6 | NA | TGTGCCAGCAGCTCCCCTGTAGAAGTGGGGGAGCTGTTTTTT | CASSSPVEVGELFF
NA | TRBJ1-2 | TRBV15 | once | TGTGCCACCAGCAGAGATAGAACGGATTATGGCTACACCTTC | CATSRDRTDYGYTF
NA | TRBJ1-1 | TRBV21-1 | NA | TGTGCCAGCAGCAAAGCCCCCAGGCAACTTGAAGCTTTCTTT | CASSKAPRQLEAFF
TRBD2 | TRBJ2-3 | TRBV4-2 | NA | TGTGCCAGCAGCCAAAGCCTCAGGGGCGGGGGGCCAGAGTATACGCAGTATTTT | CASSQSLRGGGPEYTQYF
NA | TRBJ1-2 | TRBV5-1 | NA | TGCGCCAGCAGCTTGGTTATAGGGGCGAACTATGGCTACACCTTC | CASSLVIGANYGYTF
NA | TRBJ1-2 | TRBV7-9 | NA | TGTGCCAGCAGCTTAGATGCGACAGACTATGGCTACACCTTC | CASSLDATDYGYTF
NA | TRBJ1-6 | TRBV5-1 | NA | TGCGCCAGCAGCACAAAGAATGACTCACCCCTCCACTTT | CASSTKNDSPLHF
NA | TRBJ2-1 | TRBV9 | NA | TGTGCCAGCAGCGAGGGACTCTCAAACAATGAGCAGTTCTTC | CASSEGLSNNEQFF
NA | TRBJ1-2 | TRBV11-3 | NA | TGTGCCAGCAGCTTAGGAGGATTCTATGGCTACACCTTC | CASSLGGFYGYTF
TRBD2 | TRBJ2-1 | TRBV5-1 | NA | TGCGCCAGCAGCTTGCTCGCTAGCGGGAGCCTTGGGTACAATGAGCAGTTCTTC | CASSLLASGSLGYNEQFF
TRBD2 | TRBJ2-1 | TRBV2 | once | TGTGCCAGCAGTGGAACTAGCGGGAGGGCCAAATCTGGGAATGAGCAGTTCTTC | CASSGTSGRAKSGNEQFF
NA | TRBJ1-1 | TRBV6-5 | NA | TGTGCCAGCTCAGTCGGGAGGGGTGAAGCTTTCTTT | CASSVGRGEAFF
TRBD1 | TRBJ1-5 | TRBV2 | NA | TGTGCCAGCAGTGAATGGGACAGGGGCAATCAGCCCCAGCATTTT | CASSEWDRGNQPQHF
TRBD1 | TRBJ2-7 | TRBV12-5 | once | TGTGCTAGTGGTAGGGGGACAGCCTCCTACGAGCAGTACTTC | CASGRGTASYEQYF
TRBD1 | TRBJ2-5 | TRBV6-5 | NA | TGTGCCAGCGGTTCCGAGGGGGCGGGTCAAGAGACCCAGTACTTC | CASGSEGAGQETQYF
NA | TRBJ1-2 | TRBV28 | NA | TGTGCCAGCAGTTCAGGGGCAGGGGTATATGGTGGCTACACCTTC | CASSSGAGVYGGYTF
NA | TRBJ1-5 | TRBV6-6 | NA | TGTGCCAGCAGTTCCCTGGGGGAGCCCCAGCATTTT | CASSSLGEPQHF
TRBD2 | TRBJ2-5 | TRBV19 | NA | TGTGCCAGTAGCCCTAGCGGAGCCCCGCAAGAGACCCAGTACTTC | CASSPSGAPQETQYF
TRBD1 | TRBJ1-4 | TRBV15 | NA | TGTGCCACCAGCAGAGATAGGAGGGACAGGGGGTCTGGAAAAAGGGAAAAACTGTTTTTT | CATSRDRRDRGSGKREKLFF
TRBD1 | TRBJ1-2 | TRBV7-2 | NA | TGTGCCGGCAGCTCTTGGGACAGTCACGGCTACACCTTC | CAGSSWDSHGYTF
NA | TRBJ2-2 | TRBV27 | NA | TGTGCCAGCAGTTCAAACTGGGGGTCCACCGGGGAGCTGTTTTTT | CASSSNWGSTGELFF
TRBD2 | TRBJ2-1 | TRBV6-4 | NA | TGTGCCAGCAGTAAAGGACTAGCGGGCTTCAATGAGCAGTTCTTC | CASSKGLAGFNEQFF
NA | TRBJ2-5 | TRBV29-1 | once | TGCAGCGTTGAATCCGGGGCGGAAGGAGAGACCCAGTACTTC | CSVESGAEGETQYF
NA | TRBJ1-4 | TRBV6-5 | NA | TGTGCCAGCAATCGAGGCGTGGAGGAAAAACTGTTTTTT | CASNRGVEEKLFF
TRBD2 | TRBJ2-7 | TRBV3-1/TRBV3-2 | NA | TGTGCCAGCAGCCGGGGACTAGCGGGAGTGAACGAGCAGTACTTC | CASSRGLAGVNEQYF
NA | TRBJ1-4 | TRBV5-1 | NA | TGCGCCAGCAGCTTGGCAGGGGTTGAGGAAAAACTGTTTTTT | CASSLAGVEEKLFF
NA | TRBJ2-5 | TRBV25-1 | NA | TGTGCCAGCAGTGAGGGACAAAAGGGGACCCAGTACTTC | CASSEGQKGTQYF
NA | TRBJ1-3 | TRBV27 | NA | TGTGCCAGCAGTCCAAACTACAGGGTGGCAGGAAACACCATATATTTT | CASSPNYRVAGNTIYF
NA | TRBJ2-2 | TRBV6-1 | once | TGTGCCAGCAGTGATGGCGGGAACACCGGGGAGCTGTTTTTT | CASSDGGNTGELFF
NA | TRBJ1-5 | TRBV5-1 | NA | TGCGCCAGCAGGGAAGACGGAAGTCAGCCCCAGCATTTT | CASREDGSQPQHF
NA | TRBJ1-1 | TRBV23-1 | NA | TGCGCCAGCAAAACAAGGGGGATTGAAGCTTTCTTT | CASKTRGIEAFF
NA | TRBJ2-7 | TRBV7-9 | NA | TGTGCCAGCAGTCAAGGCGGGACTCAGCCCCTCGAGCAGTACTTC | CASSQGGTQPLEQYF